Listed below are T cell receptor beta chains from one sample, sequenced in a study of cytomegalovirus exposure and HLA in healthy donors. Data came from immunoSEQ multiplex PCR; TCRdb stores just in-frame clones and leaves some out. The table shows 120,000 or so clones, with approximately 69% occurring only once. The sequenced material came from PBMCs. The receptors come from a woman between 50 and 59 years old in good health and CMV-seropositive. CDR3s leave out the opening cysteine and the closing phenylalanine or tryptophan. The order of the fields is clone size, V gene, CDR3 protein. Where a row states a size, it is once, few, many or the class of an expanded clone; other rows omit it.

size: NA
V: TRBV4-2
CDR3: ASSQDVSGQANSPLH

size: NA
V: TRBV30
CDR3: AWKGGRDEQY

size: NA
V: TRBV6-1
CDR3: ASSEQAGTSYGYT

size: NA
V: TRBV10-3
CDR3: AISEGQGNEQF

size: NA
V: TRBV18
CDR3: ASSPVSGGTDTQY

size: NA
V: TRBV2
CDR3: ASTRTYTDTQY

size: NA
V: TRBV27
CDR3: ASRNHDRDNQPQH

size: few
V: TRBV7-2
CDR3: ASSGSSRDEQY

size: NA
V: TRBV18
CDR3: ASSLLRGREYEQY

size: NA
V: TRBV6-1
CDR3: ASSADRGVTSYEQY

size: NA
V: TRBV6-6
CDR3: ASTIGQDTIY

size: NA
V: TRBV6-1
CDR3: ASSEALVAGIYEQY

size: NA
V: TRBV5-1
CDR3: ASSLLPATDTQY

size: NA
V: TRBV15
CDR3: ATRPGQLNTEAF

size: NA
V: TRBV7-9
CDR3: ASSKTGTVVQETQY

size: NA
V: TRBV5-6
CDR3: ASSLTGTPEAF

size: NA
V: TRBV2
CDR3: ASNPLEETQY

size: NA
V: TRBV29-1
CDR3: SVEELPGEQY

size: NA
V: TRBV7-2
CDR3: ASSLGTGSQPQH

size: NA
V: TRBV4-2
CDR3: ASSQDHGRDGYT